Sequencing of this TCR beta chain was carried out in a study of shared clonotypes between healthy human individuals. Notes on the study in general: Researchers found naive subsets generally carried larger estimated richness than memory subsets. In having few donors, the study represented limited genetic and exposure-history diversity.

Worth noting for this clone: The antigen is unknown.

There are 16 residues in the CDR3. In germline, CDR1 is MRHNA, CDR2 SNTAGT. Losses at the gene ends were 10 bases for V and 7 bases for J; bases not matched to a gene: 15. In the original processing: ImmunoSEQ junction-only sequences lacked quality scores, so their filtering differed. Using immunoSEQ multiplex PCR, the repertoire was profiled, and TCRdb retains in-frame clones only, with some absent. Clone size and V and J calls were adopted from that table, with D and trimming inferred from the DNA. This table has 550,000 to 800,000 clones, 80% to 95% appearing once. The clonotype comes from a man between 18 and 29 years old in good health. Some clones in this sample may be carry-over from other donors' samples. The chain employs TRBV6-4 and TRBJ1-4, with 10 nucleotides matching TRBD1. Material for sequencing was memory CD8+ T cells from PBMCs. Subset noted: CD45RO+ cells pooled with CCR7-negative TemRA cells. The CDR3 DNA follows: TGTGCCACCACCCTACCCCGGGACAGGGGCCCTGAAAAACTGTTTTTT. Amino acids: CATTLPRDRGPEKLFF.